A selection of T cell receptor beta chains follows, all from one sample in a study of beta chain features in type 1 diabetes. The assay was immunoSEQ multiplex PCR, and TCRdb's table has in-frame clones only and misses some. Of almost 350,000 clones listed, around 9.7% are singletons. Sequencing input: central memory CD4+ T cells from blood. The source of these receptors is a man aged 25-45 years with type 1 diabetes. Both conserved end residues are part of each CDR3. D genes are given only for firm matches. Clone size is given for some rows only: seen once, a few or many times, or a class if the clone is expanded.

TRBD2,TRBJ2-3,TRBV27,-,CASSLSGLAGGQTDTQYF,TGTGCCAGCAGTTTGTCCGGACTAGCGGGGGGGCAGACAGATACGCAGTATTTT
-,TRBJ1-6,TRBV2,few,CASSVTVNNSPLHF,TGTGCCAGCAGTGTGACAGTAAATAATTCACCCCTCCACTTT
-,TRBJ2-7,TRBV5-1,-,CASSPNAATSEQYF,TGCGCCAGCAGCCCAAACGCCGCGACAAGCGAGCAGTACTTC
TRBD2,TRBJ2-1,TRBV7-2,-,CASSLSGGDNNEQFF,TGTGCCAGCAGCCTTAGCGGGGGAGATAACAATGAGCAGTTCTTC
-,TRBJ1-4,TRBV29-1,few,CSVEANEKLFF,TGCAGCGTTGAGGCTAATGAAAAACTGTTTTTT
-,TRBJ1-5,TRBV7-9,-,CASSLALGGSNQPQHF,TGTGCCAGCAGCTTAGCACTCGGGGGTAGCAATCAGCCCCAGCATTTT
-,TRBJ2-3,TRBV30,-,CAWSVADADTQYF,TGTGCCTGGAGTGTTGCGGACGCAGATACGCAGTATTTT
-,TRBJ2-3,TRBV13,-,CASRTQGGRTDTQYF,TGTGCCAGCAGGACCCAAGGGGGACGTACAGATACGCAGTATTTT
-,TRBJ2-3,TRBV7-9,once,CASIFRGDQGTQYF,TGTGCCAGCATCTTCCGCGGGGACCAGGGAACGCAGTATTTT
-,TRBJ1-3,TRBV6-5,few,CASSYSAPGGENTIYF,TGTGCCAGCAGTTACTCGGCCCCCGGGGGTGAAAACACCATATATTTT
-,TRBJ2-7,TRBV2,many,CASNGEPYEQYF,TGTGCCAGCAACGGGGAGCCCTACGAGCAGTACTTC
-,TRBJ2-7,TRBV5-1,few,CASSFSGTGGSAEQYF,TGCGCCAGCAGCTTCTCCGGGACTGGGGGTTCTGCGGAGCAGTACTTC
-,TRBJ2-3,TRBV27,-,CASSSGVRDTQYF,TGTGCCAGCAGCTCAGGGGTGAGAGATACGCAGTATTTT
TRBD1,TRBJ1-5,TRBV2,few,CASCKTSGTGGQPQHF,TGTGCCAGCTGCAAAACTTCCGGGACAGGGGGTCAGCCCCAGCATTTT